The 32 T cell receptor beta chains presented below share a single source sample, sequenced in a study of T cell repertoires in cytomegalovirus infection. TCRdb ran MiXCR on the reads and lists one entry per CDR3 protein. The data show more than 250,000 distinct CDR3 sequences, roughly 13% seen once. Sequencing was carried out using PBMCs. The receptor source for this set is a human donor in good health (CMV status not recorded). Some clones in this sample may be carry-over from other donors' samples.

This clonotype has at least ten counts. The chain combines TRBV7-9 with TRBJ2-7, with no clear D. Trimming removed 7 bases at V and 1 base at J, with 11 bases between. Germline lookup yields CDR1 SEHNR and CDR2 FQNEAQ (reference sequence). The CDR3 is 13 residues long. The CDR3 DNA follows: TGTGCCAGCACACCAGCCGGATCCTACGAGCAGTACTTC. This codes for CASTPAGSYEQYF. Drawing the rest from reference TRBV7-9 and TRBJ2-7, the complete variable domain is DTGVSQNPRHKITKRGQNVTFRCDPISEHNRLYWYRQTLGQGPEFLTYFQNEAQLEKSRLLSDRFSAERPKGSFSTLEIQRTEQGDSAMYLCASTPAGSYEQYFGPGTRLTVT.

The chain links TRBV20-1 to TRBJ2-1; D may match TRBD1 or TRBD2 (5 bases each). The V end lost 6 bases, the J end lost 4 bases, and 16 bases lay between the germline ends. The CDR3 has 14 residues. Germline values: CDR1 DFQATT, CDR2 SNEGSKA (reference sequence). CDR3 sequence: CSAPAGADYNEQFF. DNA of the CDR3: TGCAGTGCCCCCGCCGGGGCAGATTACAATGAGCAGTTCTTC.

This clonotype was seen a few times. The CDR3: CASSAGGRGNEQFF. CDR3 in DNA: TGTGCCAGCTCAGCAGGCGGTAGGGGGAATGAGCAGTTCTTC. This rearrangement joins TRBV18 to TRBJ2-1, with D perhaps TRBD1 (6 bases). The CDR3 sequence is 14 residues long. Looked up from germline, CDR1 is KGHSH and CDR2 is LQKENI. V was shortened by 5 bases and J by 7 bases, with 15 bases between the two germline ends. Complete variable domain (other parts from reference TRBV18 and TRBJ2-1): NAGVMQNPRHLVRRRGQEARLRCSPMKGHSHVYWYRQLPEEGLKFMVYLQKENIIDESGMPKERFSAEFPKEGPSILRIQQVVRGDSAAYFCASSAGGRGNEQFFGPGTRLTVL.

This clonotype was seen a few times. This chain's CDR3 is CASSLSGGNEQYF. The CDR3 nucleotides read TGTGCCAGCAGCTTAAGCGGGGGGAACGAGCAGTACTTC. This chain connects TRBV7-9 to TRBJ2-7; 9 nucleotides align to TRBD2. Germline V CDR1 and CDR2: SEHNR, FQNEAQ (reference sequence). The V gene end was trimmed by 2 bases and the J gene end by 5 bases; junction bases not matched to a gene: 1. This CDR3 contains 13 residues.

In this sample, this clonotype turned up many times. The chain recombines TRBV28 with TRBJ2-3; no clear D. The CDR3 runs to 16 residues. Germline lookup yields CDR1 MDHEN and CDR2 SYDVKM. The V end lost 2 bases, the J end lost 11 bases, and 23 bases lay between the germline ends. This CDR3 reads CASSLEGAYEPRRQYF. CDR3 nucleotide sequence: TGTGCCAGCAGTTTAGAAGGAGCCTACGAGCCTAGGCGGCAGTATTTT.

The chain links TRBV2 to TRBJ1-5; D not resolved. Looked up from germline, CDR1 is SNHLY and CDR2 is FYNNEI. Trimming left V 4 bases short and J 6 bases short, with 10 bases between. The CDR3 is 13 residues long. CDR3: CASSGEVGQPQHF. The CDR3 region has the DNA TGTGCCAGCAGTGGGGAGGTCGGTCAGCCCCAGCATTTT.

This clonotype was counted at least ten times. This CDR3 is CASSLNWAGELFF. The CDR3 nucleotides are TGTGCCAGCAGCTTAAATTGGGCCGGGGAGCTGTTTTTT. V gene TRBV7-2 combines with J gene TRBJ2-2; D unclear. Trimming removed 2 bases from V and 6 bases from J, with 7 bases in between. The CDR3 covers 13 residues. The germline gives CDR1 SGHTA, CDR2 FQGNSA.

This sequence joins TRBV18 and TRBJ2-7; D might be TRBD1 (5 bases). Germline lookup yields CDR1 KGHSH and CDR2 LQKENI. The CDR3 covers 13 residues. Trimming left V 5 bases short and J 2 bases short, with 10 bases between. The CDR3 spells CASSYQGTYEQYF. The CDR3 nucleotides read TGTGCCAGCTCATACCAGGGAACCTACGAGCAGTACTTC.

The chain recombines TRBV29-1 with TRBJ1-2, with 9 bases lining up with TRBD1. The germline CDR1 and CDR2 sequences are SQVTM and ANQGSEA. The CDR3 sequence is 11 residues long. The ends lost 8 bases at V and 8 bases at J; junction bases unmatched: 6. This CDR3 is CSTWTGEGYTF. DNA for the CDR3: TGCAGCACATGGACAGGGGAAGGCTACACCTTC.

The chain joins TRBV11-2 to TRBJ2-7; no firm D call. Between the trimmed V and J ends, which lost 4 bases and 2 bases, there was a span of 15 bases. Germline lookup yields CDR1 SGHAT and CDR2 FQNNGV. CDR3 length equals 15 residues. CDR3 coding DNA: TGTGCCAGCAGCTCCCCTCGTATCTCCACCTACGAGCAGTACTTC. It codes for CASSSPRISTYEQYF.

This rearrangement joins TRBV6-2 or TRBV6-3 to TRBJ2-1, with D perhaps TRBD1 (6 bases). Trimming removed 7 bases from V and 3 bases from J, with 19 bases in between. This CDR3 comprises 16 residues. The germline V gene has CDR1 MNHEY and CDR2 SVGEGT. The CDR3: CASTLAPGTNYNEQFF. The CDR3 DNA sequence: TGTGCCAGCACCCTTGCCCCGGGGACAAACTACAATGAGCAGTTCTTC.

The chain employs TRBV4-1 and TRBJ1-2, with a tentative D call TRBD1 (5 bases). The CDR3 length is 15 residues. Germline V gene sequence: CDR1 MGHRA, CDR2 YSYEKL. V was cut by 6 bases and J by 8 bases, with 22 bases left in between. For the CDR3, the DNA is TGCGCCAGCAGTAACAGATTTTCAGGGAGAGAGGGCTACACCTTC. Its translation: CASSNRFSGREGYTF.

This clonotype was recorded at least ten times. The chain joins TRBV7-8 to TRBJ2-3; perhaps TRBD1 as D (6 bases). CDR1 and CDR2 from the germline V gene are SGHVS and FQNEAQ. V shed 1 base and J shed 4 bases, with 6 bases lying between them. The CDR3 consists of 13 residues. CDR3 loop: CASSLGQADTQYF. The CDR3 DNA sequence: TGTGCCAGCAGCTTAGGACAGGCAGATACGCAGTATTTT.

The chain combines TRBV7-6 with TRBJ1-5, with TRBD1 as a possible D gene (5 bases). V was shortened by 3 bases and J by 3 bases, with 9 bases between the two germline ends. Germline assignment: CDR1 SGHVS and CDR2 FNYEAQ. There are 14 residues in the CDR3. The CDR3 protein is CASSFQGPNQPQHF. The DNA of the CDR3 is TGTGCCAGCAGCTTTCAGGGCCCCAATCAGCCCCAGCATTTT.

This clonotype was picked up many times. This may stem from a read error, because a much larger clone lies one nucleotide away. The chain recombines TRBV7-3 with TRBJ2-3, with D uncertain. This CDR3 has 14 residues. V was trimmed by 2 bases and J by 0 bases, leaving 6 bases between them. Per the germline V gene, CDR1 is SGHTA and CDR2 is FQGTGA. CDR3 in DNA: TGTGCCAGCAGCTTAGAAACTAGCACAGATACGCAGTATTTT. Encoded protein: CASSLETSTDTQYF.

This clonotype has a handful of counts. The chain combines TRBV25-1 with TRBJ1-1, with D hard to call. V shed 10 bases and J shed 6 bases, with 15 bases lying between them. The germline V gene encodes CDR1 MGHDK and CDR2 SYGVNS. The CDR3 spans 12 residues. CDR3 sequence (DNA): TGTGCCATTCGTGGATCGGGTGCTGAAGCTTTCTTT. Translated: CAIRGSGAEAFF.

This clonotype showed up just a few times. The CDR3: CASSFNGGETQYF. The CDR3 DNA reads as TGTGCCAGCAGCTTCAACGGGGGTGAGACCCAGTACTTC. This sequence joins TRBV7-7 and TRBJ2-5, with D possibly TRBD2 on 6 matching bases. V lost 3 bases to trimming and J lost 5 bases, with 10 bases between them. Germline CDR1 SSHAT, CDR2 FNYEAQ (reference sequence). The CDR3 runs 13 residues.

In this sample, this clonotype turned up a few times. This chain uses TRBV23-1 with TRBJ2-7, with 14 bases that match TRBD2. TRBV23-1 falls under the ORF class, with uncertain function. The CDR3 consists of 15 residues. The V segment lost 6 bases and the J segment 3 bases; nucleotides outside the gene matches: 4. The CDR3 loop reads CASSRGLAGDYEQYF. As DNA, the CDR3 is TGCGCCAGCAGCCGGGGACTAGCGGGAGACTACGAGCAGTACTTC.

This clonotype was detected a few times. The chain carries TRBV5-4 and TRBJ2-5; a possible D gene is TRBD2 (6 bases). Germline V CDR1 and CDR2: SGHNT, YYREEE (reference sequence). This CDR3 is 15 amino acids long. The V gene lost 4 bases and the J gene lost 5 bases, with 18 bases spanning the gap. CDR3 nucleotide sequence: TGTGCCAGCAGCCCCCGGGATGGAGGGAAGGAGACCCAGTACTTC. It specifies CASSPRDGGKETQYF.

There are many counts of this clonotype. The rearrangement uses TRBV7-2 and TRBJ2-5; possible D gene TRBD2, 5 bases. Germline-derived CDR1 and CDR2 are SGHTA and FQGNSA. V gave up 3 bases and J gave up 2 bases, with 13 bases separating them. This CDR3 is built from 15 residues. DNA of the CDR3: TGTGCCAGCAGCTTTAATGGACTGTTACAAGAGACCCAGTACTTC. It is translated as CASSFNGLLQETQYF.

This clonotype was counted at least ten times. The chain has TRBV7-9 and TRBJ2-2; D possibly uses TRBD1 or TRBD2 (5 bases each). The CDR3 length is 15 residues. Trimming removed 5 bases at V and 6 bases at J, with 16 bases between. Germline CDR1 and CDR2: SEHNR and FQNEAQ (reference sequence). CDR3 DNA sequence: TGTGCCAGCAGCCGAGGGACGGCCGGCGCCGGGGAGCTGTTTTTT. Translation: CASSRGTAGAGELFF.

CDR3 nucleotide sequence: TGTGCTAGTGGCCACCGACACCAACAGTACTTC. Encoded protein: CASGHRHQQYF. The chain uses TRBV12-5 and TRBJ2-7; D gene ambiguous. CDR3 length equals 11 residues. Germline CDR1 reads LGHNT; CDR2 reads FRNRAP. V shed 6 bases and J shed 10 bases, with 13 bases lying between them.

Ten or more counts support this clonotype. In DNA form, the CDR3 reads TGTGCCAGCAGCTTGAGGTGGACGGAAGAGACCCAGTACTTC. Translated, it gives CASSLRWTEETQYF. The chain links TRBV7-2 to TRBJ2-5; D is ambiguous. CDR1 is SGHTA and CDR2 is FQGNSA in the germline V gene. The CDR3 totals 14 residues. V gave up 3 bases and J gave up 3 bases, with 11 bases separating them.

This clonotype occurred many times. The rearrangement links TRBV7-2 to TRBJ2-2; possible D gene TRBD2, 6 bases. The CDR3 runs to 15 residues. V was cut by 3 bases and J by 6 bases, with 14 bases left in between. Germline V gene data show CDR1 as SGHTA and CDR2 as FQGNSA. Here the CDR3 reads CASSFYSGGSGELFF. For the CDR3, the DNA is TGTGCCAGCAGCTTTTACAGCGGAGGGTCCGGGGAGCTGTTTTTT.

The chain links TRBV4-3 to TRBJ2-5, with 7 bases aligning to TRBD2. Germline V gene data show CDR1 as LGHNA and CDR2 as YSLEER. V was pared by 1 base and J by 5 bases, with 4 bases of the junction left unmatched. The CDR3 has 14 residues. The CDR3 DNA reads as TGCGCCAGCAGCCAAGGCGGGAGAGGGGAGACCCAGTACTTC. This sequence encodes CASSQGGRGETQYF.

The rearrangement links TRBV20-1 to TRBJ2-3; 13 nucleotides match TRBD2. V lost 5 bases and J lost 4; bases outside the gene matches: 15. The germline gives CDR1 DFQATT, CDR2 SNEGSKA (reference sequence). The CDR3 length is 18 residues. This CDR3 is CSARPGLAGFGFPDTQYF. In DNA form, the CDR3 reads TGCAGTGCTCGACCGGGACTAGCGGGATTCGGGTTCCCAGATACGCAGTATTTT.

This clonotype was found once. The V call is TRBV5-1, the J call TRBJ2-3, with D maybe TRBD1 (5 bases). This CDR3 spans 16 amino acids. The V end was cut by 3 bases, the J end by 2 bases, with 16 bases between. Germline V gene data show CDR1 as SGHRS and CDR2 as YFSETQ. The CDR3 loop is CASSSPRQGTTDTQYF. In DNA form, the CDR3 reads TGCGCCAGCAGCTCCCCCCGGCAGGGAACCACAGATACGCAGTATTTT.

This clonotype was picked up many times. The rearrangement uses TRBV4-3 and TRBJ2-1, with no clear D. Germline CDR1 is LGHNA and CDR2 is YSLEER. The CDR3 extends over 13 amino acids. Trimming pared 0 bases from V and 9 bases from J, leaving 9 bases between. CDR3 nucleotides: TGCGCCAGCAGCCAAGATAGGGTTGCTGAGCAGTTCTTC. Translated: CASSQDRVAEQFF.

In regard to this clonotype: This may stem from a read error, because a much larger clone lies one nucleotide away. CDR3 loop: CASRSSEQYF. The DNA for the CDR3 is TGTGCCAGCAGGTCTAGCGAGCAGTACTTC. The J gene is TRBJ2-7, the V gene TRBV28; D is ambiguous. CDR3 length: 10 residues. Looked up from germline, CDR1 is MDHEN and CDR2 is SYDVKM. Trimming shortened V by 6 bases and J by 6 bases, and 6 bases separated the two germline ends.

As to this clonotype: A much more abundant neighbour one base away suggests this may be a read error. V gene TRBV28 combines with J gene TRBJ2-7; D is unresolved. The V and J ends lost 2 bases and 6 bases respectively, with 14 bases between them. CDR1 and CDR2 from the germline V gene are MDHEN and SYDVKM. CDR3 size: 14 residues. CDR3 amino acids: CASSLPSTTGEQYF. CDR3 in DNA: TGTGCCAGCAGTTTACCCTCGACGACCGGCGAGCAGTACTTC.

This clonotype was detected many times. V usage is TRBV7-2 and J usage is TRBJ2-3; TRBD2 agrees at 10 bases. In germline, CDR1 is SGHTA, CDR2 FQGNSA. This CDR3 region has 15 residues. V lost 1 base to trimming and J lost 4 bases; unmatched junction nucleotides: 2. DNA for the CDR3: TGTGCCAGCAGCTTAGTTGGGACTAGCGCAGATACGCAGTATTTT. Translation: CASSLVGTSADTQYF.

This chain uses TRBV20-1 with TRBJ1-5; 8 nucleotides align to TRBD1. The CDR3 is 15 residues long. The ends lost 3 bases at V and 7 bases at J; junction bases unmatched: 11. In germline, CDR1 is DFQATT, CDR2 SNEGSKA (reference sequence). CDR3 DNA sequence: TGCAGTGCTAGGCCTCCAGGGGGCGCGGGGCAGCCCCAGCATTTT. It is translated as CSARPPGGAGQPQHF.